This is a list of T cell receptor beta chains from one sample in a study of OX40 agonist ivuxolimab in advanced cancers. Clones were sequenced by immunoSEQ multiplex PCR, and TCRdb holds only the in-frame ones, with some missing. This table has some 90,000 clones, 87% appearing once. The material sequenced was CD4+ or CD8+ T cells sorted from blood, taken in a trial of the OX40 agonist ivuxolimab. These receptors were obtained from an adult with an advanced solid tumor such as melanoma, head and neck, liver or kidney cancer. CDR3s leave out the opening cysteine and the closing phenylalanine or tryptophan.

TRBV2,TRBJ2-5,ASSGLAGAEETQY
TRBV27,TRBJ1-1,ASSSTPRVSEAF
TRBV28,TRBJ2-7,ASSLGQPPYEQY
TRBV11-3,TRBJ2-5,ASSSGQETQY
TRBV7-8,TRBJ1-1,ASSLMGRENTEAF
TRBV28,TRBJ1-3,ASRFLNREGNTIY
TRBV28,TRBJ2-2,ASRDLGTGELF
TRBV7-9,TRBJ2-5,ASSLAVGVSGETQY
TRBV4-2,TRBJ1-1,ASSQGWAGGDTEAF
TRBV7-3,TRBJ2-1,ASSSQPGLAGAEQF
TRBV19,TRBJ2-1,ATRAGGQPSYNEQF
TRBV28,TRBJ1-6,ASSFRSSYNSPLH
TRBV19,TRBJ2-1,ASSSLQVEQF
TRBV9,TRBJ1-2,ASSAMAGGLGGYT
TRBV19,TRBJ1-2,ASRFEGAVGGYT
TRBV6-6,TRBJ1-1,ASRLTGENTEAF
TRBV2,TRBJ2-5,AREGLAGQETQY
TRBV6-5,TRBJ1-2,ASSYSRGPPYGYT
TRBV2,TRBJ1-2,ASRSDREGGYT
TRBV13,TRBJ2-1,ASSAFTPGLAPYNEQF
TRBV18,TRBJ2-5,ASSMVGIGETQY
TRBV5-6,TRBJ1-2,ASSPGTYGYT
TRBV19,TRBJ1-5,ASSIGGRGALFSNQPQH
TRBV29-1,TRBJ1-2,SVEDLSATGGYT
TRBV2,TRBJ2-7,AGKLAGGPGEQY
TRBV6-1,TRBJ2-3,ASTRGTDTQY
TRBV10-2,TRBJ1-1,ASGVMNTEAF
TRBV9,TRBJ2-7,ASSAGTTTSYEQY
TRBV7-2,TRBJ2-4,ASSPMTGGVSKNIQY
TRBV5-1,TRBJ2-3,ASSETDTQY
TRBV7-2,TRBJ1-5,ASSLGGRQPQH
TRBV6-1,TRBJ1-3,ASSEDPSSGNTIY
TRBV10-3,TRBJ1-5,AIRGDGGGSNQPQH
TRBV4-1,TRBJ1-2,ASSQVEGAGYGYT
TRBV7-9,TRBJ1-1,ASSLDRSDEAF